This TCR beta chain stems from a study of beta chain features in type 1 diabetes. Background on the study: Cell yields, gender and age were comparable in patients and healthy donors. Study-level findings and limits: Patients with type 1 diabetes showed fewer VDJ junction insertions and more deletions. Among patients with Type 1 diabetes, TCRB CDR3s were moderately but significantly shorter in every one of the four CD4+ subsets.

As regards this clone: Antigen unknown.

The V gene's germline CDR1 is PRHDT and CDR2 FYEKMQ (reference sequence). Trimming removed 5 bases from V and 1 base from J, with 18 bases in between. The CDR3 runs to 18 residues. One heparinised blood draw, averaging about 100 mL, came from each donor. Sorting that relied on CD45RO/CCR7/CD25/CD127/CD95/CD27 yielded CD4+ naive, central memory, regulatory and stem cell-like memory cells. Every isolated RNA sample was fully reverse transcribed, so sequencing captured expressed TCRB transcripts. Assay used: immunoSEQ multiplex PCR; TCRdb lists only in-frame clones, some missing. The sample holds about 640,000 clones, around 12% seen once.

The chain uses TRBV13 and TRBJ2-6; D not certain. The sequence was collected from a man younger than 45 with type 1 diabetes. The specimen was naive CD4+ T cells from blood. The CDR3 DNA sequence: TGTGCCAGCAGCCCGAGGTCCGATCTGTGGTCTGGGGCCAACGTCCTGACTTTC. This gives the protein CASSPRSDLWSGANVLTF.